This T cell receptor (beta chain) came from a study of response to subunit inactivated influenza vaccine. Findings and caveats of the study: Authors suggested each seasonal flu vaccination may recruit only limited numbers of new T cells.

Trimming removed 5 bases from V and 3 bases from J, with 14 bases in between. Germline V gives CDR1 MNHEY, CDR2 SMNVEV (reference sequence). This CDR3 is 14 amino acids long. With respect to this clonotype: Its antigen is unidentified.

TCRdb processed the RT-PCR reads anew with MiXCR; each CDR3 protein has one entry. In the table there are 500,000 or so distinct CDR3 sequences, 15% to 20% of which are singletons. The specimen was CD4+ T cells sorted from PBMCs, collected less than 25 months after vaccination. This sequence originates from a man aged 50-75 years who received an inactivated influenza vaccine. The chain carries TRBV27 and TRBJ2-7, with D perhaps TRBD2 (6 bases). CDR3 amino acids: CASSPGDGLYEQYF. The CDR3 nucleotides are TGTGCCAGCAGTCCGGGGGACGGTCTCTACGAGCAGTACTTC.